This TCR beta chain was captured by sequencing in a study of shared clonotypes between healthy human individuals. TCRdb's copy holds only in-frame clones and misses some; the assay was immunoSEQ multiplex PCR. The sample includes 2 million to 2.5 million clones, nearly 97% of them seen just once. Trimming removed 4 bases from V and 6 bases from J; junction bases left unmatched: 8. Germline CDR1 MNHNY, CDR2 SVGAGI (reference sequence). This CDR3 region has 14 residues. The gene calls are TRBV6-6 and TRBJ2-7; 8 bases match TRBD1. The specimen sequenced was naive CD4+ T cells sorted from blood. Described subset: CD45RA+ positively selected. The origin of this receptor is a man younger than 30 in good health. The CDR3 sequence is CASSSAGGFGEQYF. DNA of the CDR3: TGTGCCAGCAGTTCTGCAGGGGGCTTTGGCGAGCAGTACTTC.